This TCR beta chain was sequenced for a study of T cell repertoires in cytomegalovirus infection. Across the whole study: The public TCR beta signatures pointed to both CMV infection and matching HLA type. Study outcomes and limitations: The study found HLA-C-restricted CMV-specific TCR beta clonotypes dominating the ex vivo response. Using cumulative public TCR beta family frequency, the authors identified those who carried CMV together with the relevant HLA.

CDR3 length: 12 residues. Trimming took off 10 bases at V and 1 base at J, with 10 bases between the two ends. Germline values: CDR1 MNHNY, CDR2 SVGAGI (reference sequence). For this clonotype: Its antigen remains unknown.

MiXCR, applied by TCRdb to the reads, yields one record per CDR3 protein. The sample contains roughly 760,000 distinct CDR3 sequences, about 40% of which appear only once. The clonotype comes from a human donor in good health (CMV status not recorded). Some clones in this sample may be carry-over from other donors' samples. Sequences were obtained from PBMCs. This rearrangement joins TRBV6-6 to TRBJ1-2; D remains unclear. The CDR3 sequence is CATRTVNYGYTF. In DNA, the CDR3 is TGTGCCACCAGAACGGTTAACTATGGCTACACCTTC.